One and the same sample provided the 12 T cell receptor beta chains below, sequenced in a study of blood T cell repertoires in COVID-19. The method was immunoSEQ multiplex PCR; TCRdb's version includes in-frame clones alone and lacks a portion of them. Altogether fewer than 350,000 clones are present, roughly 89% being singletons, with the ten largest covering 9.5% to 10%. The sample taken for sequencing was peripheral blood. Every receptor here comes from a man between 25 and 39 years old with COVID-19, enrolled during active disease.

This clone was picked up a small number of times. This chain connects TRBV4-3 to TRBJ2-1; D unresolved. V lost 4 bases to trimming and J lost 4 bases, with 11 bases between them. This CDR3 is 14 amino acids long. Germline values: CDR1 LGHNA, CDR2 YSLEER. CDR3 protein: CASSPTHSYNEQFF. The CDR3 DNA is TGCGCCAGCAGCCCGACACATTCTTACAATGAGCAGTTCTTC.

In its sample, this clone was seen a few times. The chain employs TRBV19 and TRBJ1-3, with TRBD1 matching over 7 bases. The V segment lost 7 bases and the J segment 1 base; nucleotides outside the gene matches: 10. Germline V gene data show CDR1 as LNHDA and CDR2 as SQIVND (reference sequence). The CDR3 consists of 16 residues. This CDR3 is CASTRVPGGSGNTIYF. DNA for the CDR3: TGTGCCAGTACCCGGGTTCCAGGGGGTTCTGGAAACACCATATATTTT. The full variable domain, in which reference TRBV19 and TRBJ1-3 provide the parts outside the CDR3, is DGGITQSPKYLFRKEGQNVTLSCEQNLNHDAMYWYRQDPGQGLRLIYYSQIVNDFQKGDIAEGYSVSREKKESFPLTVTSAQKNPTAFYLCASTRVPGGSGNTIYFGEGSWLTVV.

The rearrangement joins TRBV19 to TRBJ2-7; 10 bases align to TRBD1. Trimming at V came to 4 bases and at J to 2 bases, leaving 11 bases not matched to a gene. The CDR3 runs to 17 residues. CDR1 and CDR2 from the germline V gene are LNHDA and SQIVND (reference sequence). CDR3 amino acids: CASSTATGTGVPYEQYF. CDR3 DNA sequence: TGTGCCAGTAGTACCGCTACCGGGACAGGGGTCCCCTACGAGCAGTACTTC.

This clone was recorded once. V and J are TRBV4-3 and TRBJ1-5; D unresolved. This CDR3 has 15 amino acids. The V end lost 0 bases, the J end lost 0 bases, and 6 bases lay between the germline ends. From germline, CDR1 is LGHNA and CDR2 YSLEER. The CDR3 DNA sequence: TGCGCCAGCAGCCAAGAGTCGGTTAGCAATCAGCCCCAGCATTTT. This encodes CASSQESVSNQPQHF.

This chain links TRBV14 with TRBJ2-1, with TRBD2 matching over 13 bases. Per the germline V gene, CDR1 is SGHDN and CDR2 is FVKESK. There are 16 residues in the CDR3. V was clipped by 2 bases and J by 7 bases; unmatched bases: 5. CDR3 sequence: CASSQQTSGGINEQFF. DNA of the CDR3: TGTGCCAGCAGCCAACAGACTAGCGGGGGGATAAATGAGCAGTTCTTC.

The CDR3 bases are TGTGCCAGCAGCGACATCCCTACAGCGGTAGGGAACATTCAGTACTTC. The encoded protein is CASSDIPTAVGNIQYF. The rearrangement joins TRBV9 to TRBJ2-4; tentatively, D is TRBD2 (5 bases). V dropped 3 bases and J dropped 7 bases, with 20 bases sitting between them. Germline V lookup: CDR1 SGDLS, CDR2 YYNGEE. The CDR3 is 16 residues long.

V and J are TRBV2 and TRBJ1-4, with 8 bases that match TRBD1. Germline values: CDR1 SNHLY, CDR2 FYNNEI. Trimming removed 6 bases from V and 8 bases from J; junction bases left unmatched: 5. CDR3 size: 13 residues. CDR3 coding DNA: TGTGCCAGCAGGACAGGGGATGGCGAAAAACTGTTTTTT. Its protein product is CASRTGDGEKLFF.

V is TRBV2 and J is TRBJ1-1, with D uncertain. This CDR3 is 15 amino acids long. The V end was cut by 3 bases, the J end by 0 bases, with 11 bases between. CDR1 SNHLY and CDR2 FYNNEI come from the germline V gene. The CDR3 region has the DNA TGTGCCAGCAGTGAGAGGAACGGATTGAACACTGAAGCTTTCTTT. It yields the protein CASSERNGLNTEAFF.

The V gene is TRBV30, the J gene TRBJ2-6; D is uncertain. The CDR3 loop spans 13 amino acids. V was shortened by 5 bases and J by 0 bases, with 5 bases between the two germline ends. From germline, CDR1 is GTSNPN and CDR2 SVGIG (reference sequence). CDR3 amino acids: CAWRSSGANVLTF. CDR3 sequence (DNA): TGTGCCTGGCGTAGCTCTGGGGCCAACGTCCTGACTTTC.

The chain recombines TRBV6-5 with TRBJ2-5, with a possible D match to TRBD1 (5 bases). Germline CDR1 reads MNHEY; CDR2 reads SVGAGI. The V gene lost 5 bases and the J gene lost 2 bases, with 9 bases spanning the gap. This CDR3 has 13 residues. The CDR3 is CASSLTVQETQYF. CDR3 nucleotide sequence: TGTGCCAGCAGTCTGACAGTTCAAGAGACCCAGTACTTC.

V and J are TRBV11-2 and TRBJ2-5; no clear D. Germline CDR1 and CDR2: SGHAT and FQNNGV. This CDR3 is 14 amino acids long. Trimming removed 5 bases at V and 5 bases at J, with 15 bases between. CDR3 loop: CASSARDSQETQYF. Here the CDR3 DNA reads TGTGCCAGCAGCGCCCGCGATAGCCAGGAGACCCAGTACTTC.

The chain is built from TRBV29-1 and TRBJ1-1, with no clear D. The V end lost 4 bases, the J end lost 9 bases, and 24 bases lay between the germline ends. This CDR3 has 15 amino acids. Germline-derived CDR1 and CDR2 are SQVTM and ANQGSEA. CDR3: CSVVMSGGGWGKAFF. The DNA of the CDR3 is TGCAGCGTTGTTATGTCGGGAGGTGGTTGGGGAAAAGCTTTCTTT.